A single sample gave rise to the 17 T cell receptor beta chains below, sequenced in a study of CD8 T cell repertoires and HIV-1 epitope variants. Their antigens remain unidentified. Assay used: immunoSEQ multiplex PCR; TCRdb lists only in-frame clones, some missing. The table includes about 4,800 clones, around 69% detected once. Sequenced: cultured CD8+ T cells derived from PBMCs. The receptors were sampled from a male donor with HIV.

The chain couples TRBV13 to TRBJ2-2; TRBD2 matches 10 bases. V trimming: 0 bases; J trimming: 4 bases; junction bases outside the gene matches: 5. The CDR3 has 17 amino acids. CDR1 and CDR2 (germline): PRHDT, FYEKMQ (reference sequence). CDR3 bases: TGTGCCAGCAGCTTAGGTTGGGCTAGCGGGAGCACCGGGGAGCTGTTTTTT. Its translation is CASSLGWASGSTGELFF.

V and J are TRBV7-9 and TRBJ2-2, with TRBD1 identical over 7 bases. The ends lost 0 bases at V and 4 bases at J; junction bases unmatched: 8. The CDR3 is made up of 17 amino acids. The germline CDR1 and CDR2 sequences are SEHNR and FQNEAQ (reference sequence). The CDR3 sequence is CASSLAHTGQFTGELFF. CDR3 sequence (DNA): TGTGCCAGCAGCTTAGCGCATACGGGACAGTTCACCGGGGAGCTGTTTTTT. The variable domain in full, completed from reference TRBV7-9 and TRBJ2-2, reads DTGVSQNPRHKITKRGQNVTFRCDPISEHNRLYWYRQTLGQGPEFLTYFQNEAQLEKSRLLSDRFSAERPKGSFSTLEIQRTEQGDSAMYLCASSLAHTGQFTGELFFGEGSRLTVL.

DNA for the CDR3: TGTGCCATCAGTGAGCCCGGACAGGGGTGGGGGTATGGCTACACCTTC. It yields the protein CAISEPGQGWGYGYTF. The chain carries TRBV10-3 and TRBJ1-2; 9 nucleotides agree with TRBD1. The CDR3 contains 16 residues. CDR1 is ENHRY and CDR2 is SYGVKD in the germline V gene. V lost 2 bases and J lost 5; bases outside the gene matches: 9.

The rearrangement joins TRBV5-1 to TRBJ1-1; D gene ambiguous. Germline CDR1 and CDR2: SGHRS and YFSETQ. Between the trimmed V and J ends, which lost 1 base and 1 base, there was a span of 5 bases. The CDR3 loop spans 13 amino acids. The CDR3 protein is CASSLNRNTEAFF. CDR3 sequence (DNA): TGCGCCAGCAGCTTGAACAGGAACACTGAAGCTTTCTTT.

The chain links TRBV7-6 to TRBJ2-7; D unresolved. Trimming shortened V by 5 bases and J by 0 bases, and 11 bases separated the two germline ends. The CDR3 contains 14 residues. Germline V lookup: CDR1 SGHVS, CDR2 FNYEAQ. The CDR3 loop reads CASSQLTSSYEQYF. For the CDR3, the DNA is TGTGCCAGCAGCCAGTTGACAAGCTCCTACGAGCAGTACTTC.

V usage is TRBV19 and J usage is TRBJ2-7, with D possibly matching TRBD1 (6 bases). The CDR3 is 15 residues long. Germline CDR1 is LNHDA and CDR2 is SQIVND (reference sequence). Trimming shortened V by 2 bases and J by 2 bases, and 13 bases separated the two germline ends. The DNA of the CDR3 is TGTGCCAGTAGTATATTGGCAGGGGACACCTACGAGCAGTACTTC. Translating gives CASSILAGDTYEQYF.

The chain is built from TRBV15 and TRBJ2-2; D possibly corresponds to TRBD1 (5 bases). CDR1 and CDR2 (germline): LNHNV, YYDKDF (reference sequence). The ends were cut back, 5 bases at V and 1 base at J, with 11 bases in the middle. The CDR3 has 15 amino acids. This CDR3 reads CATSRSRENTGELFF. DNA of the CDR3: TGTGCCACCAGCCGTAGCAGGGAGAACACCGGGGAGCTGTTTTTT.

CDR3 loop: CASSIDRNYGYTF. The CDR3, as DNA: TGTGCCAGCAGTATAGACAGGAACTATGGCTACACCTTC. J is TRBJ1-2 and V is TRBV27, with a tentative D call TRBD1 (6 bases). The V end was cut by 5 bases, the J end by 2 bases, with 9 bases between. Germline V lookup: CDR1 MNHEY, CDR2 SMNVEV (reference sequence). The CDR3 consists of 13 residues.

This clone has just a few counts. The V and J genes are TRBV6-1 and TRBJ2-3; 7 bases are a match to TRBD2. V trimming: 3 bases; J trimming: 3 bases; junction bases outside the gene matches: 6. Germline CDR1 and CDR2: MNHNS and SASEGT. The CDR3 loop spans 15 amino acids. CDR3 region: CASSDRWEGTDTQYF. The CDR3 bases are TGTGCCAGCAGTGATAGGTGGGAGGGAACAGATACGCAGTATTTT.

The V gene is TRBV11-2, the J gene TRBJ1-2; possible D gene TRBD1, 5 bases. The CDR3 is 14 residues long. The V gene lost 2 bases and the J gene lost 9 bases, with 16 bases spanning the gap. Per germline, CDR1 SGHAT and CDR2 FQNNGV. This chain's CDR3 is CASSLIGTSISYTF. The CDR3 bases are TGTGCCAGCAGCTTAATCGGGACGTCTATAAGCTACACCTTC.

V and J are TRBV11-2 and TRBJ2-7; TRBD1 agrees at 7 bases. Trimming at V came to 0 bases and at J to 4 bases, leaving 9 bases not matched to a gene. There are 16 residues in the CDR3. Germline values: CDR1 SGHAT, CDR2 FQNNGV. CDR3 amino acids: CASSLDPTGINYEQYF. In DNA, the CDR3 is TGTGCCAGCAGCTTAGACCCGACAGGGATAAATTACGAGCAGTACTTC.

The genes are TRBV19 and TRBJ2-5; TRBD2 agrees at 11 bases. Gene TRBJ2-7 matches the end of the DNA better, so the J call may be wrong. The CDR3 contains 15 residues. From germline, CDR1 is LNHDA and CDR2 SQIVND (reference sequence). CDR3 coding DNA: TGTGCCAGTAGTTTGGGACTAGCGGTAACCTACGAGCAGTACTTC. Translation: CASSLGLAVTYEQYF.

The CDR3 region has the DNA TGTGCCAGCAGTACCGGCCAGGTGTCCTACAATGAGCAGTTCTTC. Amino acid sequence: CASSTGQVSYNEQFF. This chain joins TRBV28 and TRBJ2-1; no clear D. V dropped 5 bases and J dropped 1 base, with 12 bases sitting between them. The CDR3 loop spans 15 amino acids. Germline V CDR1 and CDR2: MDHEN, SYDVKM.

The sample holds a few counts of this clone. The chain uses TRBV9 and TRBJ1-6; TRBD1 might be the D (5 bases). Trimming stripped 4 bases from V and 8 bases from J, with 13 bases between. The CDR3 loop spans 14 amino acids. Germline values: CDR1 SGDLS, CDR2 YYNGEE. CDR3 protein: CASSTQAADSPLHF. For the CDR3, the DNA is TGTGCCAGCAGCACACAGGCGGCGGATTCACCCCTCCACTTT.

This clone showed up just a few times. Here the CDR3 DNA reads TGTGCCAGCCGCCCCGAGGCCATGAACACTGAAGCTTTCTTT. Translation gives CASRPEAMNTEAFF. The rearrangement joins TRBV19 to TRBJ1-1; no reliable D call. Trimming removed 9 bases from V and 0 bases from J, with 14 bases in between. CDR1 and CDR2 from the germline V gene are LNHDA and SQIVND (reference sequence). The CDR3 totals 14 residues.

This clone has a handful of counts. The chain employs TRBV28 and TRBJ2-1, with 13 bases identical to TRBD2. Germline loops: CDR1 MDHEN, CDR2 SYDVKM. V dropped 5 bases and J dropped 3; count of bases not matched to a gene: 7. The CDR3 length is 17 residues. CDR3 coding DNA: TGTGCCAGCAGTCCATGGACTAGCGGGAGTCTCTACAATGAGCAGTTCTTC. Protein product: CASSPWTSGSLYNEQFF. Using reference TRBV28 and TRBJ2-1 for the parts outside the CDR3, the full variable domain is DVKVTQSSRYLVKRTGEKVFLECVQDMDHENMFWYRQDPGLGLRLIYFSYDVKMKEKGDIPEGYSVSREKKERFSLILESASTNQTSMYLCASSPWTSGSLYNEQFFGPGTRLTVL.

The sample holds a few counts of this clone. V usage is TRBV6-5 and J usage is TRBJ2-7, with TRBD1 as a possible D gene (6 bases). The CDR3 is 14 amino acids. CDR1 is MNHEY, CDR2 SVGAGI, per germline. The V and J ends lost 5 bases and 3 bases respectively, with 14 bases between them. This chain's CDR3 is CASSARDNGYEQYF. Written as DNA, the CDR3 is TGTGCCAGCAGTGCTCGGGACAACGGCTACGAGCAGTACTTC.